One and the same sample provided the 27 T cell receptor beta chains below, sequenced in a study of blood T cell repertoires in COVID-19. Assay: immunoSEQ multiplex PCR; the TCRdb copy retains only in-frame clones and omits some. The sample includes about 410,000 clones, about nine tenths of them seen just once. The material sequenced was peripheral blood. These receptors were taken from a woman between 40 and 55 years old with COVID-19, enrolled during active disease.

As concerns this clone: The same CDR3 is also encoded by other DNA sequences in this sample. This chain links TRBV3-1 (or the pseudogene TRBV3-2) with TRBJ1-5; D possibly corresponds to TRBD1 (5 bases). The CDR3 consists of 14 residues. Per germline, CDR1 LGHDT and CDR2 YNNKEL (reference sequence). The V end lost 1 base, the J end lost 2 bases, and 6 bases lay between the germline ends. The CDR3 here is CASSQGGGNQPQHF. In DNA form, the CDR3 reads TGTGCCAGCAGCCAAGGGGGGGGCAATCAGCCCCAGCATTTT.

The gene calls are TRBV9 and TRBJ1-1; D is perhaps TRBD1 (6 bases). CDR3 length equals 16 residues. Germline values: CDR1 SGDLS, CDR2 YYNGEE. The ends were cut back, 4 bases at V and 1 base at J, with 17 bases in the middle. In DNA form, the CDR3 reads TGTGCCAGCAGCCCCGGGGGGGCAGGGTGGAACACTGAAGCTTTCTTT. This translates into CASSPGGAGWNTEAFF.

V is TRBV5-6 and J is TRBJ2-2; 7 bases map to TRBD2. Germline CDR1 and CDR2: SGHDT and YYEEEE. The V segment lost 0 bases and the J segment 7 bases; nucleotides outside the gene matches: 0. CDR3 size: 13 residues. The CDR3 spells CASSLAGGGELFF. The CDR3, as DNA: TGTGCCAGCAGCTTGGCGGGGGGCGGGGAGCTGTTTTTT.

V and J are TRBV7-2 and TRBJ1-1; maybe TRBD1 (5 bases). The V end lost 3 bases, the J end lost 1 base, and 9 bases lay between the germline ends. Germline-derived CDR1 and CDR2 are SGHTA and FQGNSA. The CDR3 has 14 amino acids. CDR3 in amino acids: CASSFSGENTEAFF. DNA of the CDR3: TGTGCCAGCAGCTTTTCGGGGGAGAACACTGAAGCTTTCTTT.

The chain uses TRBV18 and TRBJ1-4; tentative D call: TRBD1 (6 bases). Germline V CDR1 and CDR2: KGHSH, LQKENI. Trimming took off 1 base at V and 3 bases at J, with 9 bases between the two ends. The CDR3 is 15 residues long. CDR3 nucleotide sequence: TGTGCCAGCTCACCACAGGGGGTGTCTAATGAAAAACTGTTTTTT. It codes for CASSPQGVSNEKLFF. Looking up the rest from reference TRBV18 and TRBJ1-4 gives the full variable domain: NAGVMQNPRHLVRRRGQEARLRCSPMKGHSHVYWYRQLPEEGLKFMVYLQKENIIDESGMPKERFSAEFPKEGPSILRIQQVVRGDSAAYFCASSPQGVSNEKLFFGSGTQLSVL.

Concerning this clone itself: Sequence at one end of the junction differs from germline and may be a read error. Other DNA sequences from this sample encode an identical CDR3 as well. The J gene is TRBJ1-1, the V gene TRBV3-1 (or the pseudogene TRBV3-2); the D gene is possibly TRBD1 (5 bases). Looked up from germline, CDR1 is LGHDT and CDR2 is YNNKEL (reference sequence). CDR3 length: 15 residues. The CDR3 sequence: CASSLGTPLGTEAFF. The CDR3 DNA reads TGTGCCAGCAGCCTCGGGACTCCCCTAGGCACTGAAGCCTTCTTT.

This sequence joins TRBV6-6 and TRBJ2-7; D perhaps matches TRBD1 (5 bases). V shed 3 bases and J shed 1 base, with 10 bases lying between them. CDR1 and CDR2 from the germline V gene are MNHNY and SVGAGI (reference sequence). This CDR3 spans 14 amino acids. The CDR3 region is CASSYKDKSYEQYF. The DNA of the CDR3 is TGTGCCAGCAGTTATAAGGACAAGTCCTACGAGCAGTACTTC.

The V gene is TRBV30, the J gene TRBJ1-2; 8 bases match TRBD1. Germline CDR1 and CDR2: GTSNPN and SVGIG (reference sequence). This CDR3 has 17 amino acids. Trimming at V came to 0 bases and at J to 4 bases, leaving 13 bases not matched to a gene. Here the CDR3 reads CAWSVAGGAAWFYGYTF. CDR3 sequence (DNA): TGTGCCTGGAGTGTCGCAGGGGGCGCGGCTTGGTTCTATGGCTACACCTTC.

V usage is TRBV13 and J usage is TRBJ2-2, with D perhaps matching TRBD2 (5 bases). The V gene's germline CDR1 is PRHDT and CDR2 FYEKMQ (reference sequence). This CDR3 has 17 amino acids. V dropped 2 bases and J dropped 5 bases, with 18 bases sitting between them. The CDR3 sequence: CASSLNPTRVWTGELFF. The CDR3 bases are TGTGCCAGCAGCTTAAACCCTACTAGGGTGTGGACCGGGGAGCTGTTTTTT.

As concerns this clone: Other DNA sequences of this sample code for an identical CDR3. J is TRBJ1-1 and V is TRBV2; D is unresolved. The CDR3 is 13 residues long. V gave up 11 bases and J gave up 0 bases, with 13 bases separating them. Germline V gene data show CDR1 as SNHLY and CDR2 as FYNNEI. The CDR3 spells CAGTPNLNTEAFF. DNA for the CDR3: TGTGCCGGCACACCAAACTTGAACACTGAAGCTTTCTTT.

The chain joins TRBV27 to TRBJ2-1; 12 bases are shared with TRBD2. The ends lost 2 bases at V and 5 bases at J; junction bases unmatched: 10. Germline CDR1 reads MNHEY; CDR2 reads SMNVEV (reference sequence). This CDR3 is built from 18 residues. The DNA for the CDR3 is TGTGCCAGCAGTTTAAGGGGACTAGCGGGCTATACAAACAATGAGCAGTTCTTC. It yields the protein CASSLRGLAGYTNNEQFF.

The chain employs TRBV10-3 and TRBJ1-4; D gene ambiguous. The CDR3 is 13 amino acids. V dropped 7 bases and J dropped 5 bases, with 11 bases sitting between them. The germline gives CDR1 ENHRY, CDR2 SYGVKD. CDR3: CAITRGLNEKLFF. The CDR3 DNA reads TGTGCCATCACTCGAGGACTGAATGAAAAACTGTTTTTT.

The V call is TRBV25-1, the J call TRBJ2-3; D ambiguous. The germline V and J ends were trimmed by 4 bases and 1 base, with 6 bases remaining between them. The CDR3 covers 13 residues. Germline V CDR1 and CDR2: MGHDK, SYGVNS. For the CDR3, the DNA is TGTGCCAGCAGTGCGCCAGGCACAGATACGCAGTATTTT. Translating it yields CASSAPGTDTQYF.

The chain carries TRBV5-5 and TRBJ1-1; TRBD1 is a possible D gene (6 bases). The germline V gene has CDR1 SGHKS and CDR2 YYEKEE (reference sequence). The CDR3 sequence is 15 residues long. The germline V and J ends were trimmed by 0 bases and 2 bases, with 11 bases remaining between them. In DNA, the CDR3 is TGTGCCAGCAGCTTGGAGAGGACAGTTAACACTGAAGCTTTCTTT. Residues: CASSLERTVNTEAFF.

The chain couples TRBV19 to TRBJ1-2, with D perhaps matching TRBD1 (5 bases). The CDR3 is 15 amino acids. Germline CDR1 reads LNHDA; CDR2 reads SQIVND (reference sequence). V was trimmed by 4 bases and J by 4 bases, leaving 16 bases between them. The CDR3 coding sequence is TGTGCCAGTAGTACACCGCGGGGGAACTTCTATGGCTACACCTTC. Its protein is CASSTPRGNFYGYTF.

The V and J genes are TRBV27 and TRBJ2-5; D perhaps matches TRBD1 (5 bases). V shed 9 bases and J shed 5 bases, with 16 bases lying between them. From germline, CDR1 is MNHEY and CDR2 SMNVEV (reference sequence). This CDR3 region has 13 residues. In nucleotides, the CDR3 is TGTGCCAGATGGTGGCAGGGCCGCGAGACCCAGTACTTC. Translation: CARWWQGRETQYF.

This sequence joins TRBV28 and TRBJ2-2; 12 bases match TRBD2. The V gene's germline CDR1 is MDHEN and CDR2 SYDVKM. The CDR3 contains 19 residues. The J segment lost 2 bases and the V segment lost 7 bases, leaving 14 bases of the junction unmatched. Here the CDR3 DNA reads TGTGCCAGCAATCTCCACCCGACTAGCGGGAGATATAACACCGGGGAGCTGTTTTTT. The encoded protein is CASNLHPTSGRYNTGELFF.

The chain carries TRBV18 and TRBJ2-6; D unclear. Germline values: CDR1 KGHSH, CDR2 LQKENI. V was clipped by 5 bases and J by 1 base, with 15 bases between them. The CDR3 has 17 amino acids. The CDR3 region has the DNA TGTGCCAGCTCATCCCGGGTCATCCCTTCTGGGGCCAACGTCCTGACTTTC. Encoded protein: CASSSRVIPSGANVLTF.

This clone has just one count. The genes are TRBV5-1 and TRBJ2-7; TRBD2 matches 9 bases. Germline lookup yields CDR1 SGHRS and CDR2 YFSETQ. This CDR3 is 15 amino acids long. The ends lost 4 bases at V and 4 bases at J; junction bases unmatched: 9. The CDR3 is CASSRTTSGSYEQYF. The CDR3 bases are TGCGCCAGCAGCCGAACGACTAGCGGATCATACGAGCAGTACTTC.

The J gene is TRBJ1-2, the V gene TRBV5-4; 8 bases are shared with TRBD1. This CDR3 comprises 14 residues. Germline CDR1 and CDR2: SGHNT and YYREEE (reference sequence). Trimming removed 4 bases from V and 5 bases from J; junction bases left unmatched: 7. CDR3 in DNA: TGTGCCAGCAGCCCTCCCAGGGGGCGGTATGGCTACACCTTC. The encoded protein is CASSPPRGRYGYTF.

V usage is TRBV7-8 and J usage is TRBJ1-3; 7 bases line up with TRBD1. Looked up from germline, CDR1 is SGHVS and CDR2 is FQNEAQ. The V gene end was trimmed by 6 bases and the J gene end by 2 bases; junction bases not matched to a gene: 7. The CDR3 has 15 residues. The CDR3 region has the DNA TGTGCCAGCAGACCGGGACAGACGCCTGGAAACACCATATATTTT. This sequence encodes CASRPGQTPGNTIYF.

The V and J genes are TRBV5-1 and TRBJ1-2; 8 positions agree with TRBD1. V lost 4 bases to trimming and J lost 6 bases; unmatched junction nucleotides: 5. CDR3 length: 13 amino acids. Germline assignment: CDR1 SGHRS and CDR2 YFSETQ. The DNA of the CDR3 is TGCGCCAGCAGCGGACCGGACAGGGATGGCTACACCTTC. It is translated as CASSGPDRDGYTF.

A remark on this clone: This may be a read error, as it is one base from a much larger clone. V usage is TRBV28 and J usage is TRBJ1-2; TRBD1 agrees at 8 bases. Germline V gene sequence: CDR1 MDHEN, CDR2 SYDVKM. This CDR3 comprises 13 residues. V dropped 7 bases and J dropped 4; count of bases not matched to a gene: 5. DNA of the CDR3: TGTGCCAGCACCTTCGGACAGGGCTATGGCTACACCTTC. Translating it yields CASTFGQGYGYTF.

The V call is TRBV4-1, the J call TRBJ2-5; possible D gene TRBD1, 6 bases. Trimming stripped 1 base from V and 5 bases from J, with 11 bases between. Germline values: CDR1 MGHRA, CDR2 YSYEKL. The length of the CDR3 is 14 residues. The DNA for the CDR3 is TGCGCCAGCAGCCAAGCGACAGGTCGGGAGACCCAGTACTTC. Its protein product is CASSQATGRETQYF.

The rearrangement uses TRBV19 and TRBJ2-3; D is perhaps TRBD2 (5 bases). This CDR3 has 16 amino acids. Between the trimmed V and J ends, which lost 1 base and 1 base, there was a span of 12 bases. Germline V CDR1 and CDR2: LNHDA, SQIVND (reference sequence). Written as DNA, the CDR3 is TGTGCCAGTAGTATAGGATCTAGCTTCGGCACAGATACGCAGTATTTT. Protein sequence: CASSIGSSFGTDTQYF.

J is TRBJ1-1 and V is TRBV29-1, with D possibly matching TRBD1 (6 bases). The CDR3 totals 12 residues. V gave up 8 bases and J gave up 0 bases, with 10 bases separating them. Germline CDR1 reads SQVTM; CDR2 reads ANQGSEA. The CDR3 region has the DNA TGCAGCTCCGGACAGCTGAACACTGAAGCTTTCTTT. This translates into CSSGQLNTEAFF.

The rearrangement joins TRBV2 to TRBJ2-2; 8 nucleotides match TRBD2. CDR3 length equals 16 residues. V shed 5 bases, J shed 7 bases, and the junction held 12 bases outside the gene matches. Per germline, CDR1 SNHLY and CDR2 FYNNEI. CDR3 residues: CASSYLGGALVGELFF. CDR3 nucleotide sequence: TGTGCCAGCAGTTACCTCGGGGGGGCTCTGGTCGGGGAGCTGTTTTTT. Full variable domain (rest looked up from reference TRBV2 and TRBJ2-2): EPEVTQTPSHQVTQMGQEVILRCVPISNHLYFYWYRQILGQKVEFLVSFYNNEISEKSEIFDDQFSVERPDGSNFTLKIRSTKLEDSAMYFCASSYLGGALVGELFFGEGSRLTVL.